The T cell receptor (beta chain) under discussion was sequenced for a study of T cell responses to AZD1222 COVID-19 vaccine. The study, taken as a whole, reports: Spike-specific TCR repertoires showed rising breadth and depth after two AZD1222 doses. Nearly half of the spike-specific TCRs reportedly recognize variant regions that carry no mutations. The donors showed a predominance of white British ancestry and of females, with possible underestimation of clonal diversity.

This clone was found once. Its antigen remains unidentified. Measured with immunoSEQ multiplex PCR; TCRdb has only the in-frame clones, and not every one. The table shows 90,000 to 130,000 clones, with over 75% occurring only once. The CDR3 totals 15 residues. V lost 6 bases and J lost 0, with 14 bases in between. Germline values: CDR1 MDHEN, CDR2 SYDVKM. The receptor was isolated from an adult in good health. The sample in question was peripheral blood, obtained on day 0 of AZD1222 vaccination. The rearrangement joins TRBV28 to TRBJ1-2, with a weak D call TRBD1 (5 bases). The CDR3 DNA reads TGTGCCAGCAGGCCTGGGACGGTTCCTAACTATGGCTACACCTTC. It yields the protein CASRPGTVPNYGYTF.